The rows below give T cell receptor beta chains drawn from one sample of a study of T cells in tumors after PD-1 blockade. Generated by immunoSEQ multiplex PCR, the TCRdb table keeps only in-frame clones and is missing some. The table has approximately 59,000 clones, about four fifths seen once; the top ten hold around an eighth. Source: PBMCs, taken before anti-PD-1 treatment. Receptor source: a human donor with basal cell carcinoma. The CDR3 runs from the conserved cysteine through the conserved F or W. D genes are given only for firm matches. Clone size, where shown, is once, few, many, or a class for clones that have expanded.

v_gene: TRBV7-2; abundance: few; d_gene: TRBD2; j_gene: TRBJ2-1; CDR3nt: TGTGCCAGCAGCTTGAGTAGCGGGGGGGCCGTTGTTGAGCAGTTCTTC; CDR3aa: CASSLSSGGAVVEQFF
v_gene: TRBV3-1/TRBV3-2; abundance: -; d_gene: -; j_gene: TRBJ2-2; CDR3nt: TGTGCCAGCAGCCGATGGACTGGCACCGGGGAGCTGTTTTTT; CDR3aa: CASSRWTGTGELFF
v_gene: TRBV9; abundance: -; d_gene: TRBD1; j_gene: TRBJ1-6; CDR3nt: TGTGCCAGCAGCGCCCAGACAGGGTCCTATAATTCACCCCTCCACTTT; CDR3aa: CASSAQTGSYNSPLHF
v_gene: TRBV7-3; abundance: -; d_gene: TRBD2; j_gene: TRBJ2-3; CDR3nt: TGTGCCAGCCGCTCGGGGGGATATGAAGATACGCAGTATTTT; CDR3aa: CASRSGGYEDTQYF
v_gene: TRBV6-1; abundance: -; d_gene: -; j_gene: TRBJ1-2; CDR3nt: TGTGCCAGCAGTGAAATGTCAGGGACGGTCTATGGCTACACCTTC; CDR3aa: CASSEMSGTVYGYTF
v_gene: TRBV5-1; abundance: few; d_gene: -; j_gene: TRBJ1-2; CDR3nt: TGCGCCAGCAGCTCTACACTAAATCCTACCAACTATGGCTACACCTTC; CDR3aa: CASSSTLNPTNYGYTF
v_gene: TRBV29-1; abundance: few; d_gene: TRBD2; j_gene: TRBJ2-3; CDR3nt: TGCAGCGTTGAACGGTCGGGGGGGGCCGGAGATACGCAGTATTTT; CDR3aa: CSVERSGGAGDTQYF
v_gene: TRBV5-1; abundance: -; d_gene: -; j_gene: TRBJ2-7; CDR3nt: TGCGCCAGCAGCTTGCTAGCCGTAGCGTACGAGCAGTACTTC; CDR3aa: CASSLLAVAYEQYF
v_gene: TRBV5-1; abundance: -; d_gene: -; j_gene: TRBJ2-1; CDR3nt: TGCGCCAGCAGCTTGATCGCAGGTGAGGGAAATGAGCAGTTCTTC; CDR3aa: CASSLIAGEGNEQFF
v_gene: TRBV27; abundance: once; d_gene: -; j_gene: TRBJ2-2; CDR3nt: TGTCCCCCCCCGGGGGAGCTGTTTTTT; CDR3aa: CPPPGELFF
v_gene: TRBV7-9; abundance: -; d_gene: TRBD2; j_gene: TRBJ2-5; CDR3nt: TGTGCCAGCAGCTTATGGATCTCTAGCGGGGAGGAGACCCAGTACTTC; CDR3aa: CASSLWISSGEETQYF
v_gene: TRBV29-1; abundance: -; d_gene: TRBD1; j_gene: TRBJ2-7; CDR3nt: TGCAGCGTGAGATTAACAGGGGGCGGTCTCATCCGCTACGAGCAGTACTTC; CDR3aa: CSVRLTGGGLIRYEQYF
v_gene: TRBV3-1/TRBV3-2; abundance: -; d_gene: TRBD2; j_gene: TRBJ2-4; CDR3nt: TGTGCCAGCAGCCAAGAAGGACTAGCGGGGGGGCCGTATTCAACCAAAAACATTCAGTACTTC; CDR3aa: CASSQEGLAGGPYSTKNIQYF
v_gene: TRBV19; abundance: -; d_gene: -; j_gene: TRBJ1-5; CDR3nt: TGTGCCAGTAGTGGTCCCAATCAGCCCCAGCATTTT; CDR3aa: CASSGPNQPQHF
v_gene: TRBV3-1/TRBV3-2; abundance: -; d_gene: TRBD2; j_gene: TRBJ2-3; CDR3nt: TGTGCCAGCAGCCAAGTCGGGGGGGGCACAGATACGCAGTATTTT; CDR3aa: CASSQVGGGTDTQYF
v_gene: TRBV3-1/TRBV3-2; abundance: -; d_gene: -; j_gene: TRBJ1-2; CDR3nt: TGTGCCAGCAGCCTCGATCGGACAGCGTGGCGTGGCTACACCTTC; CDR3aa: CASSLDRTAWRGYTF
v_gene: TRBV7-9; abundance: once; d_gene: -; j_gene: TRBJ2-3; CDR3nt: TGTGCCAGCAGCTTAGTGGTTAGCACAGATACGCAGTATTTT; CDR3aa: CASSLVVSTDTQYF
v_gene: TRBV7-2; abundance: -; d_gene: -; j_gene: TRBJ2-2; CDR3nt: TGTGCCAGCAGCGCCACAGGGAGTACCGGGGAGCTGTTTTTT; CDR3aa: CASSATGSTGELFF
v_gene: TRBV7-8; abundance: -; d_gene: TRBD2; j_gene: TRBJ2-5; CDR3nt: TGTGCCAGCAGCTTAGCGGGGACTAGCCAAGAGACCCAGTACTTC; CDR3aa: CASSLAGTSQETQYF
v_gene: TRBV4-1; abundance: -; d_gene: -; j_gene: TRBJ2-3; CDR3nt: TGCGCCAGCAGCCAAGTCCCCGCGTGGACAGATACGCAGTATTTT; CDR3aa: CASSQVPAWTDTQYF
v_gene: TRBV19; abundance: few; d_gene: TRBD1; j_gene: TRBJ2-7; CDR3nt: TGTGCCAGTAGTAGGGACAGCGTCTACGAGCAGTACTTC; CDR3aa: CASSRDSVYEQYF
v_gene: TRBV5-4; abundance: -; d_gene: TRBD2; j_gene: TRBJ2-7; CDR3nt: TGTGCCAGCAGCTCGGCACTAGCGGACCACGAGCAGTACTTC; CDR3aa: CASSSALADHEQYF
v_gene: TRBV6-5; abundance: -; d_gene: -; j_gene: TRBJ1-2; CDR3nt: TGTGCCAGCAGTTACTCGTCCCTCTATGGCTACACCTTC; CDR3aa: CASSYSSLYGYTF
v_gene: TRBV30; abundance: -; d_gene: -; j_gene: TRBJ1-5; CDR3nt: TGTGCCTGGAGTGTACTAGGGGGAACCAATCAGCCCCAGCATTTT; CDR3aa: CAWSVLGGTNQPQHF
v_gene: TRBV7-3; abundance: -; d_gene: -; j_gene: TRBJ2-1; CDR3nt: TGTGCCAGCAGCTTCCTGGGTGGGGGAAACAATGAGCAGTTCTTC; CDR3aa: CASSFLGGGNNEQFF
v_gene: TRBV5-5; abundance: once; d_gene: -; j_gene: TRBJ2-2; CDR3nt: TGTGCCAGCGGTTTTAGACCCGGGACCGGGGAGCTGTTTTTT; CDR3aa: CASGFRPGTGELFF
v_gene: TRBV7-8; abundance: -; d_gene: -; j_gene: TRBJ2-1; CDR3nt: TGTGCCAGCAGCTTGTCGACTGCCAAGGTGGAGTTCTTC; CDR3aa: CASSLSTAKVEFF
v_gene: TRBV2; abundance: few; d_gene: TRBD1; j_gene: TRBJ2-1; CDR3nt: TGTGCCAGCAGGACAGGGGTAGCCGATGAGCAGTTCTTC; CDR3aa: CASRTGVADEQFF
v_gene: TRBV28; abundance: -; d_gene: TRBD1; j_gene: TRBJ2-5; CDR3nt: TGTGCCAGCAGTCAAGACAGGGGGTGGGAGACCCAGTACTTC; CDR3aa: CASSQDRGWETQYF
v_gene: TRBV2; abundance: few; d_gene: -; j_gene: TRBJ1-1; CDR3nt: TGTGCCAGCAGTAAAACGACAGGTTACACTGAAGCTTTCTTT; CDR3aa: CASSKTTGYTEAFF
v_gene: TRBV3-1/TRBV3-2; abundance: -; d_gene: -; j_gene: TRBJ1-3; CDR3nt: TGTGCCAGCACCCTAGGACAGCTACCTGGAAACACCATATATTTT; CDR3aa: CASTLGQLPGNTIYF